The 26 T cell receptor beta chains below were found in one sample sequenced in a study of blood T cell repertoires in COVID-19. Profiled with immunoSEQ multiplex PCR; TCRdb holds only in-frame clones, not every one. The data show under 250,000 clones, about 80% seen once. The sample was peripheral blood. The origin of the receptors is a man between 50 and 59 years old with active or convalescent COVID-19.

This clone was found a few times. CDR3: CASSVAMNTEAFF. The CDR3 DNA reads as TGTGCCAGCAGCGTAGCTATGAACACTGAAGCTTTCTTT. V and J are TRBV9 and TRBJ1-1; no clear D gene. Germline V gene sequence: CDR1 SGDLS, CDR2 YYNGEE. The length of the CDR3 is 13 residues. Trimming cost V 0 bases and J 0 bases, with 3 bases left between them.

V usage is TRBV4-2 and J usage is TRBJ2-5; 10 nucleotides line up with TRBD2. The trim removed 4 bases at V and 2 bases at J, leaving 7 bases unmatched. Germline loops: CDR1 LGHNA, CDR2 YNFKEQ. The CDR3 has 16 residues. The CDR3 protein is CASSPPRAGGQETQYF. DNA for the CDR3: TGTGCCAGCAGCCCCCCGAGAGCGGGGGGGCAAGAGACCCAGTACTTC.

This clone appeared a single time. The rearrangement uses TRBV9 and TRBJ1-1; D is uncertain. Germline CDR1 reads SGDLS; CDR2 reads YYNGEE. Trimming left V 3 bases short and J 4 bases short, with 16 bases between. The CDR3 runs 15 residues. This chain's CDR3 is CASSATPLMSTEAFF. The CDR3 DNA sequence: TGTGCCAGCAGCGCCACCCCCTTAATGAGCACTGAAGCTTTCTTT.

V and J are TRBV7-2 and TRBJ2-1, with 10 bases fitting TRBD1. This CDR3 region has 15 residues. CDR1 is SGHTA and CDR2 is FQGNSA in the germline V gene. V was pared by 3 bases and J by 7 bases, with 6 bases of the junction left unmatched. The CDR3 region has the DNA TGTGCCAGCAGCTTCCAGGACAGGGGGAGTAATGAGCAGTTCTTC. Translated: CASSFQDRGSNEQFF.

This chain joins TRBV7-4 and TRBJ1-2; D call uncertain. CDR1 and CDR2 from the germline V gene are SGHVT and SQSDAQ. CDR3 length: 14 residues. V lost 4 bases to trimming and J lost 8 bases, with 17 bases between them. This chain's CDR3 is CASSSEGRAWGYTF. In nucleotides, the CDR3 is TGTGCCAGCAGCTCCGAAGGGCGGGCGTGGGGCTACACCTTC.

The chain couples TRBV2 to TRBJ2-3; 9 nucleotides line up with TRBD2. Trimming at V came to 3 bases and at J to 2 bases, leaving 3 bases not matched to a gene. Germline V lookup: CDR1 SNHLY, CDR2 FYNNEI. The CDR3 runs 15 residues. CDR3 nucleotides: TGTGCCAGCAGTGAGCTAGCGGGGATCACAGATACGCAGTATTTT. It translates to CASSELAGITDTQYF.

The gene calls are TRBV5-1 and TRBJ1-3, with no clear D. V lost 1 base, J lost 1 base, and 9 bases lay in between. Per germline, CDR1 SGHRS and CDR2 YFSETQ. This CDR3 region has 15 residues. The CDR3 bases are TGCGCCAGCAGCTTGAGTAGCTCTTCTGGAAACACCATATATTTT. It encodes CASSLSSSSGNTIYF. Looking up the rest from reference TRBV5-1 and TRBJ1-3 gives the full variable domain: KAGVTQTPRYLIKTRGQQVTLSCSPISGHRSVSWYQQTPGQGLQFLFEYFSETQRNKGNFPGRFSGRQFSNSRSEMNVSTLELGDSALYLCASSLSSSSGNTIYFGEGSWLTVV.

The sample holds one count of this clone. The rearrangement joins TRBV9 to TRBJ2-3, with TRBD2 as a possible D gene (6 bases). Germline CDR1 and CDR2: SGDLS and YYNGEE. The CDR3 covers 15 residues. V was cut by 4 bases and J by 0 bases, with 12 bases left in between. CDR3 nucleotide sequence: TGTGCCAGCAGCACACTAAGCGGGAGCACAGATACGCAGTATTTT. Translation: CASSTLSGSTDTQYF.

The V gene is TRBV19, the J gene TRBJ1-6, with 9 bases lining up with TRBD1. CDR3 size: 13 residues. After removal of 11 bases from V and 10 bases from J, the junction contained 9 bases not matched to a gene. Germline CDR1 is LNHDA and CDR2 is SQIVND (reference sequence). Here the CDR3 reads CASKGDRDSPLHF. Written as DNA, the CDR3 is TGTGCCTCAAAGGGGGACAGGGACTCACCCCTCCACTTT.

This clone has only a few counts. Other DNA sequences in this specimen translate into the identical CDR3. This rearrangement joins TRBV4-2 to TRBJ2-7; 10 bases are shared with TRBD2. The CDR3 spans 17 residues. Trimming cost V 1 base and J 0 bases; bases outside gene matches: 6. The germline V gene has CDR1 LGHNA and CDR2 YNFKEQ. For the CDR3, the DNA is TGTGCCAGCAGCCAAGTTTTAGCGGGGGGAAGCTCCTACGAGCAGTACTTC. Protein sequence: CASSQVLAGGSSYEQYF.

The chain has TRBV19 and TRBJ2-7; 10 bases line up with TRBD2. This CDR3 spans 15 amino acids. J lost 4 bases, V lost 4 bases, and 7 bases had no gene match. In germline, CDR1 is LNHDA, CDR2 SQIVND (reference sequence). In DNA form, the CDR3 reads TGTGCCAGTAGTAAAGTAGCGGGGGGAGCATACGAGCAGTACTTC. This translates into CASSKVAGGAYEQYF.

In its sample, this clone was seen once. The chain is built from TRBV11-3 and TRBJ2-2; 7 nucleotides agree with TRBD2. With V trimmed by 8 bases and J by 8 bases, 5 bases remained unmatched. Germline CDR1 is SGHNT and CDR2 is YENEEA. This CDR3 is 12 amino acids long. This chain's CDR3 is CASGLVSGELFF. The CDR3 coding sequence is TGTGCCAGCGGACTAGTTTCTGGGGAGCTGTTTTTT.

The rearrangement uses TRBV5-4 and TRBJ2-1; TRBD2 agrees at 10 bases. The CDR3 has 16 residues. Germline CDR1 is SGHNT and CDR2 is YYREEE (reference sequence). V lost 2 bases and J lost 8; bases outside the gene matches: 10. For the CDR3, the DNA is TGTGCCAGCAGCTTAAAAGCGGGGGGGCGTAGAGATGAGCAGTTCTTC. It translates to CASSLKAGGRRDEQFF. Based on the CDR3 plus reference TRBV5-4 and TRBJ2-1, the full variable domain is ETGVTQSPTHLIKTRGQQVTLRCSSQSGHNTVSWYQQALGQGPQFIFQYYREEENGRGNFPPRFSGLQFPNYSSELNVNALELDDSALYLCASSLKAGGRRDEQFFGPGTRLTVL.

V gene TRBV7-9 combines with J gene TRBJ2-2; TRBD1 matches 7 bases. The J segment lost 1 base and the V segment lost 4 bases, leaving 9 bases of the junction unmatched. CDR1 is SEHNR and CDR2 is FQNEAQ in the germline V gene (reference sequence). The CDR3 extends over 17 amino acids. This CDR3 is CASSSPPGQMNTGELFF. Here the CDR3 DNA reads TGTGCCAGCAGCTCCCCGCCGGGACAGATGAACACCGGGGAGCTGTTTTTT.

The chain combines TRBV30 with TRBJ2-3; TRBD2 agrees at 7 bases. The CDR3 loop spans 13 amino acids. Trimming cost V 2 bases and J 4 bases; bases outside gene matches: 3. Germline V CDR1 and CDR2: GTSNPN, SVGIG (reference sequence). DNA for the CDR3: TGTGCCTGGAGTCGCGGGGGTTCAGATACGCAGTATTTT. This translates into CAWSRGGSDTQYF.

In its sample, this clone was seen many times. The chain combines TRBV7-9 with TRBJ1-2, with TRBD1 identical over 11 bases. Germline loops: CDR1 SEHNR, CDR2 FQNEAQ (reference sequence). CDR3 length: 15 residues. V was pared by 3 bases and J by 7 bases, with 7 bases of the junction left unmatched. The CDR3 protein is CASSFPGTGGSGYTF. The DNA of the CDR3 is TGTGCCAGCAGCTTTCCCGGGACAGGGGGATCTGGCTACACCTTC.

Concerning this clone: Different DNA sequences within this sample yield the same CDR3. The chain combines TRBV5-1 with TRBJ2-1; the D gene is possibly TRBD1 (5 bases). Germline V lookup: CDR1 SGHRS, CDR2 YFSETQ. The CDR3 sequence is 15 residues long. Deletions cut 0 bases from V and 0 bases from J, with 7 bases between. As DNA, the CDR3 is TGCGCCAGCAGCTTGGGCCAGGGCTCCTACAATGAGCAGTTCTTC. This translates into CASSLGQGSYNEQFF. Full variable domain (rest looked up from reference TRBV5-1 and TRBJ2-1): KAGVTQTPRYLIKTRGQQVTLSCSPISGHRSVSWYQQTPGQGLQFLFEYFSETQRNKGNFPGRFSGRQFSNSRSEMNVSTLELGDSALYLCASSLGQGSYNEQFFGPGTRLTVL.

The genes are TRBV18 and TRBJ1-4, with D hard to call. The CDR3 consists of 14 residues. V lost 2 bases to trimming and J lost 6 bases, with 10 bases between them. Per germline, CDR1 KGHSH and CDR2 LQKENI. CDR3 loop: CASSPLQEDEKLFF. CDR3 DNA: TGTGCCAGCTCACCATTGCAGGAGGATGAAAAACTGTTTTTT.

This clone was observed at least ten times. The chain links TRBV30 to TRBJ1-5; TRBD1 agrees at 7 bases. V lost 1 base, J lost 3 bases, and 3 bases stayed unmatched. CDR1 and CDR2 (germline): GTSNPN, SVGIG (reference sequence). The CDR3 runs 14 residues. In DNA form, the CDR3 reads TGTGCCTGGAGTGATGGGACAGCCAATCAGCCCCAGCATTTT. This sequence encodes CAWSDGTANQPQHF.

This chain joins TRBV12-3 or TRBV12-4 and TRBJ1-5; D is ambiguous. Trimming left V 11 bases short and J 9 bases short, with 17 bases between. The CDR3 runs 12 residues. The CDR3, as DNA: TGTGCCTCCTCGGGTGAGATCGGGCCCCAGCATTTT. Translated: CASSGEIGPQHF.

This chain links TRBV5-5 with TRBJ2-7; 9 nucleotides match TRBD1. Germline V gives CDR1 SGHKS, CDR2 YYEKEE (reference sequence). The CDR3 totals 14 residues. With 2 bases clipped from V and 1 base from J, the junction kept 1 base outside the gene matches. CDR3 residues: CASSFGQGSYEQYF. In DNA form, the CDR3 reads TGTGCCAGCAGCTTCGGACAGGGGTCCTACGAGCAGTACTTC.

This clone has a handful of counts. The chain joins TRBV28 to TRBJ1-2; D may be TRBD1 (6 bases). The V and J ends lost 6 bases and 7 bases respectively, with 21 bases between them. The CDR3 contains 15 residues. Germline CDR1 reads MDHEN; CDR2 reads SYDVKM. The DNA of the CDR3 is TGTGCCAGCAGAGCTCCAGGGGTTGAAGGGGTTGGCTACACCTTC. Encoded protein: CASRAPGVEGVGYTF.

The chain carries TRBV6-5 and TRBJ2-1; a weak D match, TRBD2 (5 bases). The CDR3 has 14 amino acids. Trimming took off 5 bases at V and 7 bases at J, with 15 bases between the two ends. Looked up from germline, CDR1 is MNHEY and CDR2 is SVGAGI. CDR3 amino acids: CASSPRRGRNEQFF. The CDR3 DNA follows: TGTGCCAGCAGTCCCCGCCGAGGGCGGAATGAGCAGTTCTTC.

This chain links TRBV28 with TRBJ1-2; D unresolved. V shed 5 bases and J shed 4 bases, with 8 bases lying between them. CDR1 is MDHEN, CDR2 SYDVKM, per germline. The CDR3 totals 12 residues. The CDR3 loop is CASSGSGYGYTF. Here the CDR3 DNA reads TGTGCCAGCAGTGGGTCGGGCTATGGCTACACCTTC.

V is TRBV27 and J is TRBJ1-6; 7 nucleotides match TRBD1. CDR1 and CDR2 from the germline V gene are MNHEY and SMNVEV (reference sequence). V lost 3 bases and J lost 8; bases outside the gene matches: 7. The CDR3 covers 15 residues. The CDR3 loop reads CASSFRQGTDSPLHF. The CDR3 DNA reads TGTGCCAGCAGTTTCCGACAGGGCACAGATTCACCCCTCCACTTT.

This chain connects TRBV6-1 to TRBJ2-2; 9 positions match TRBD1. The CDR3 contains 15 residues. Germline values: CDR1 MNHNS, CDR2 SASEGT. The V segment lost 5 bases and the J segment 4 bases; nucleotides outside the gene matches: 5. CDR3 nucleotide sequence: TGTGCCAGCAGTCCGACAGGGGGGATCACCGGGGAGCTGTTTTTT. It encodes CASSPTGGITGELFF.